These 31 T cell receptor beta chains originate from one sample sequenced in a study of T cells expressing NK-cell markers. TCRdb re-called the 5' RACE reads and shows each CDR3 protein once, DNA omitted. The table for this sample gives 500,000 to 700,000 distinct CDR3 sequences. The specimen sequenced was blood T cells: a sorted CD56 or NKG2C T cell subset, CD4+ or CD8+ T cells, or bulk PBMC T cells (not recorded which). The receptors here all came from a man aged 18 to 30 in good health.

This chain links TRBV7-9 with TRBJ2-3. The CDR3 is 13 residues long. Germline V CDR1 and CDR2: SEHNR, FQNEAQ (reference sequence). The CDR3 loop reads CASSRFATDTQYF.

The V and J genes are TRBV12-3 or TRBV12-4 and TRBJ2-7; TCRdb outputs TRBD1, but without DNA this stays unchecked. The CDR3 consists of 14 residues. The CDR3 protein is CASSFQLGAYEQYF.

The chain employs TRBV7-8 and TRBJ2-3; TCRdb's D gene call, TRBD2, goes unchecked for lack of DNA. The CDR3 contains 16 residues. CDR1 is SGHVS, CDR2 FQNEAQ, per germline. The CDR3 loop is CASSLVLAGALDTQYF.

This sequence joins TRBV20-1 and TRBJ2-7; TCRdb lists TRBD1, though no DNA is available to test this call. Germline V CDR1 and CDR2: DFQATT, SNEGSKA (reference sequence). The CDR3 has 15 residues. CDR3: CSARDPQGYSYEQYF.

This chain links TRBV12-3 or TRBV12-4 with TRBJ2-7; lacking DNA, the TRBD1 call made by TCRdb goes unchecked. CDR3 length: 12 residues. This chain's CDR3 is CASSLAGAGSYF.

The J gene is TRBJ2-3, the V gene TRBV6-4; checking the TCRdb D call of TRBD2 is not possible without DNA. The CDR3 has 11 residues. The germline CDR1 and CDR2 sequences are MRHNA and SNTAGT. CDR3 protein: CASSGGSMQYF.

The chain joins TRBV27 to TRBJ2-7; TCRdb names TRBD2, which stays unverified in the absence of DNA. In germline, CDR1 is MNHEY, CDR2 SMNVEV (reference sequence). This CDR3 spans 17 amino acids. CDR3 loop: CASSEVPSSKSAYEQYF.

V gene TRBV5-1 combines with J gene TRBJ1-1; TCRdb's D call, TRBD1, is unchecked because there is no DNA. This CDR3 is built from 17 residues. Germline V gives CDR1 SGHRS, CDR2 YFSETQ. This CDR3 reads CASSYGTGSFMNTEAFF.

The chain uses TRBV11-2 and TRBJ2-3. This CDR3 comprises 14 residues. Per the germline V gene, CDR1 is SGHAT and CDR2 is FQNNGV. The CDR3 loop reads CASSLMGTADTQYF.

V gene TRBV29-1 combines with J gene TRBJ2-5; TCRdb proposes TRBD2, but this gene call is untestable without DNA. The CDR3 loop spans 13 amino acids. Per germline, CDR1 SQVTM and CDR2 ANQGSEA. The CDR3 loop reads CSMSGSRAETQYF.

The CDR3 loop reads CASSLVGLGIAYEQYF. The V and J genes are TRBV11-2 and TRBJ2-7; lacking DNA, the TRBD2 call made by TCRdb goes unchecked. From germline, CDR1 is SGHAT and CDR2 FQNNGV. The CDR3 contains 16 residues.

This chain joins TRBV7-2 and TRBJ2-3; TCRdb's assignment of TRBD1 cannot be checked, as there is no DNA. The CDR3 extends over 13 amino acids. The germline CDR1 and CDR2 sequences are SGHTA and FQGNSA. This chain's CDR3 is CASFGGNTDTQYF.

This chain's CDR3 is CSARRTDLNQPQHF. J is TRBJ1-5 and V is TRBV20-1. This CDR3 has 14 residues. The germline CDR1 and CDR2 sequences are DFQATT and SNEGSKA (reference sequence).

The V gene is TRBV12-3 or TRBV12-4, the J gene TRBJ2-1; TCRdb's assignment of TRBD2 cannot be checked, as there is no DNA. This CDR3 comprises 15 residues. The chain's CDR3 is CASTPRLAGVGEQFF.

The chain carries TRBV15 and TRBJ1-5. CDR3 length equals 14 residues. The germline V gene encodes CDR1 LNHNV and CDR2 YYDKDF (reference sequence). The chain's CDR3 is CATSRAGSNQPQHF.

The rearrangement joins TRBV12-3 or TRBV12-4 to TRBJ2-1; TCRdb proposes TRBD2, but this gene call is untestable without DNA. The CDR3 totals 17 residues. The CDR3 sequence is CASSLGGGTSGRYEQFF.

The rearrangement joins TRBV21-1 to TRBJ2-2; no DNA is available, so the TRBD1 call from TCRdb remains unchecked. TRBV21-1 is flagged as a pseudogene. The CDR3 contains 16 residues. The CDR3 is CASSPLPYSNTGELFF.

This chain joins TRBV7-2 and TRBJ2-3; TCRdb gives TRBD2 as the D gene, but with no DNA this cannot be confirmed. Per the germline V gene, CDR1 is SGHTA and CDR2 is FQGNSA. CDR3 size: 13 residues. The CDR3 reads CASSLERRDTQYF.

V gene TRBV20-1 combines with J gene TRBJ2-5; the D call of TRBD1 rests on TCRdb alone, since no DNA is present to check it. This CDR3 region has 14 residues. From germline, CDR1 is DFQATT and CDR2 SNEGSKA (reference sequence). The CDR3 here is CSASLGGSGETQYF.

V is TRBV12-3 or TRBV12-4 and J is TRBJ2-1. This CDR3 comprises 11 residues. CDR3: CASARTAEQFF.

The chain links TRBV18 to TRBJ1-2. Germline CDR1 is KGHSH and CDR2 is LQKENI. The CDR3 is 14 amino acids. The CDR3 here is CASSPEGRVYGYTF.

The V call is TRBV29-1, the J call TRBJ1-5; TCRdb returns TRBD1, unconfirmable since there is no DNA. Germline CDR1 is SQVTM and CDR2 is ANQGSEA. The CDR3 sequence is 13 residues long. The CDR3 loop is CSATGGADQPQHF.

This rearrangement joins TRBV6-2 or TRBV6-3 to TRBJ1-5; with no DNA, the TCRdb D assignment of TRBD1 cannot be verified. Germline values: CDR1 MNHEY, CDR2 SVGEGT. CDR3 length: 16 amino acids. CDR3 in amino acids: CASSYTRGASNQPQHF.

The chain has TRBV11-2 and TRBJ2-5; the TRBD1 assignment by TCRdb is unverifiable without DNA. Germline loops: CDR1 SGHAT, CDR2 FQNNGV. The CDR3 length is 16 residues. The CDR3 reads CASSLVVGRGEETQYF.

The chain combines TRBV19 with TRBJ2-5; TCRdb reports TRBD2, a call that lacks DNA to check it against. The CDR3 is 14 residues long. Germline loops: CDR1 LNHDA, CDR2 SQIVND (reference sequence). CDR3 protein: CASSVFSGKETQYF. Complete variable domain (other parts from reference TRBV19 and TRBJ2-5): DGGITQSPKYLFRKEGQNVTLSCEQNLNHDAMYWYRQDPGQGLRLIYYSQIVNDFQKGDIAEGYSVSREKKESFPLTVTSAQKNPTAFYLCASSVFSGKETQYFGPGTRLLVL.

The chain combines TRBV20-1 with TRBJ2-7; TCRdb reports TRBD2, a call that lacks DNA to check it against. The CDR3 spans 14 residues. The germline V gene encodes CDR1 DFQATT and CDR2 SNEGSKA (reference sequence). CDR3: CSARDQGRSYEQYF.

The chain has TRBV7-2 and TRBJ2-2. Germline CDR1 and CDR2: SGHTA and FQGNSA. CDR3 size: 16 residues. This chain's CDR3 is CASSSEASGHTGELFF.

The genes are TRBV9 and TRBJ2-1; TCRdb's assignment of TRBD1 cannot be checked, as there is no DNA. Germline CDR1 reads SGDLS; CDR2 reads YYNGEE. This CDR3 spans 16 amino acids. The CDR3 here is CASSVNGRGVGNEQFF.

This chain connects TRBV12-3 or TRBV12-4 to TRBJ2-7. The CDR3 contains 14 residues. The CDR3 region is CASSLASITYEQYF.

J is TRBJ2-5 and V is TRBV28; no DNA is available, so the TRBD2 call from TCRdb remains unchecked. The CDR3 runs to 16 residues. Germline V gene lookup returns CDR1 MDHEN and CDR2 SYDVKM. CDR3 amino acids: CASSPQAGNNQETQYF. Full variable domain (missing parts from reference TRBV28 and TRBJ2-5): DVKVTQSSRYLVKRTGEKVFLECVQDMDHENMFWYRQDPGLGLRLIYFSYDVKMKEKGDIPEGYSVSREKKERFSLILESASTNQTSMYLCASSPQAGNNQETQYFGPGTRLLVL.

This chain connects TRBV20-1 to TRBJ2-5; TCRdb picks TRBD2, but there is no DNA to check that call. The CDR3 is 15 amino acids. Germline CDR1 and CDR2: DFQATT and SNEGSKA (reference sequence). CDR3 sequence reads: CSASRLAGGRETQYF.